The subject of this entry is one T cell receptor (beta chain). TCRbeta library preparation incorporated unique molecular identifiers. Each CDR3 protein gets one entry after TCRdb re-called the PCR reads with MiXCR. Of around 90,000 distinct CDR3 sequences in the sample, less than 20% are singletons; the top ten hold about 18%. The data were obtained in a study of T-cell reconstitution after alpha-beta-depleted transplantation in children. V shed 10 bases and J 8 bases; nucleotides not matched to a gene: 2. The germline gives CDR1 KGHSH, CDR2 LQKENI. The CDR3 runs to 10 residues. Source: PBMCs, mostly from graft donor cells, taken 180 days after TCRalphabeta/CD19-depleted stem cell transplant. The chain carries TRBV18 and TRBJ2-1; 7 bases match TRBD2. This receptor was taken from a male patient between 2 and 15 years old who had a stem cell transplant for acute lymphoblastic leukemia, so the T cells may come from the graft donor. The CDR3 loop reads CATRGDEQFF. Here the CDR3 DNA reads TGTGCCACCCGGGGGGATGAGCAGTTCTTC.